The 18 T cell receptor beta chains reported below all come from one sample, sequenced in a study of OX40 agonist ivuxolimab in advanced cancers. Produced via immunoSEQ multiplex PCR; TCRdb's table is partial and in-frame only. Of 45,000 to 55,000 clones in the sample, about 86% were seen once. The input for sequencing was CD4+ or CD8+ T cells sorted from blood, taken in a trial of the OX40 agonist ivuxolimab. The receptors come from an adult with an advanced solid tumor such as melanoma, head and neck, liver or kidney cancer.

This chain links TRBV7-7 with TRBJ2-2, with 7 positions matching TRBD1. The CDR3 runs to 14 residues. Germline CDR1 SSHAT, CDR2 FNYEAQ (reference sequence). Trimming removed 1 base from V and 6 bases from J; junction bases left unmatched: 2. In nucleotides, the CDR3 is TGTGCCAGCAGCTTAGGACAGGGACCCGGGGAGCTGTTTTTT. Protein product: CASSLGQGPGELFF.

The table lists this clone with a count of one. The rearrangement links TRBV7-9 to TRBJ1-2; TRBD1 matches at 7 bases. The CDR3 has 15 residues. Unmatched junction bases numbered 7, after V lost 3 bases and J lost 3 bases. Germline V gene lookup returns CDR1 SEHNR and CDR2 FQNEAQ (reference sequence). Here the CDR3 DNA reads TGTGCCAGCAGCTTCGGCAGGGGGGAATACTATGGCTACACCTTC. Its translation: CASSFGRGEYYGYTF.

The chain combines TRBV7-6 with TRBJ2-7; a possible D gene is TRBD2 (5 bases). The CDR3 is 15 amino acids. Germline V gene sequence: CDR1 SGHVS, CDR2 FNYEAQ. V lost 1 base and J lost 0, with 10 bases in between. The CDR3 is CASSLGGSSSYEQYF. The CDR3 DNA reads TGTGCCAGCAGCTTAGGCGGGTCGAGCTCCTACGAGCAGTACTTC.

V is TRBV10-3 and J is TRBJ1-5; 8 positions match TRBD1. Trimming took 4 bases from V and 5 from J; bases not matched to a gene: 7. The CDR3 sequence is 15 residues long. Germline assignment: CDR1 ENHRY and CDR2 SYGVKD. CDR3 region: CAISGTGGTDQPQHF. The CDR3 region has the DNA TGTGCCATCAGTGGCACAGGGGGAACGGATCAGCCCCAGCATTTT.

V and J are TRBV7-3 and TRBJ2-6, with 7 nucleotides matching TRBD2. This CDR3 has 15 amino acids. CDR1 SGHTA and CDR2 FQGTGA come from the germline V gene. V gave up 2 bases and J gave up 4 bases; unmatched junction bases: 2. The CDR3 DNA reads as TGTGCCAGCAGCTTACAGGGACTAGGGGCCAACGTCCTGACTTTC. This gives the protein CASSLQGLGANVLTF.

This chain connects TRBV6-1 to TRBJ2-3; D unresolved. The germline V and J ends were trimmed by 6 bases and 4 bases, with 11 bases remaining between them. The germline gives CDR1 MNHNS, CDR2 SASEGT. The CDR3 length is 13 residues. CDR3 region: CASRTPAPDTQYF. The CDR3 DNA reads as TGTGCCAGCAGAACACCAGCGCCAGATACGCAGTATTTT.

This chain uses TRBV5-1 with TRBJ2-1; D gene uncertain. Trimming took off 1 base at V and 8 bases at J, with 10 bases between the two ends. Germline V gene data show CDR1 as SGHRS and CDR2 as YFSETQ. The CDR3 runs 13 residues. DNA for the CDR3: TGCGCCAGCAGCTTGAGGCCAGGTGATGAGCAGTTCTTC. It translates to CASSLRPGDEQFF.

The chain carries TRBV7-2 and TRBJ2-5; the match to TRBD1 covers 8 bases. This CDR3 has 13 residues. After removal of 5 bases from V and 4 bases from J, the junction contained 3 bases not matched to a gene. Germline CDR1 and CDR2: SGHTA and FQGNSA. The CDR3 nucleotides read TGTGCCAGCAGCGTTACAGGGGGAGAGACCCAGTACTTC. Its translation: CASSVTGGETQYF.

This chain links TRBV28 with TRBJ1-2; 8 bases map to TRBD1. The CDR3 totals 14 residues. Germline values: CDR1 MDHEN, CDR2 SYDVKM. J was trimmed by 2 bases and V by 6 bases; bases with no gene match: 5. The CDR3 loop is CASRGQGMNYGYTF. CDR3 DNA: TGTGCCAGCAGAGGACAGGGTATGAACTATGGCTACACCTTC.

The table lists this clone with a count of one. This chain connects TRBV28 to TRBJ2-3, with D hard to call. The CDR3 runs to 11 residues. Germline values: CDR1 MDHEN, CDR2 SYDVKM. The germline V and J ends were trimmed by 5 bases and 4 bases, with 4 bases remaining between them. CDR3 sequence reads: CASSASDTQYF. The CDR3 nucleotides are TGTGCCAGCAGTGCCTCAGATACGCAGTATTTT.

The J gene is TRBJ1-2, the V gene TRBV5-1, with D uncertain. The germline CDR1 and CDR2 sequences are SGHRS and YFSETQ. The V gene lost 0 bases and the J gene lost 2 bases, with 5 bases spanning the gap. This CDR3 has 13 amino acids. CDR3 DNA: TGCGCCAGCAGCTTGGATCAAAACTATGGCTACACCTTC. The encoded protein is CASSLDQNYGYTF.

CDR3 DNA: TGTGCCAGCAGCTTACTAGCGGGACACACAGATACGCAGTATTTT. It encodes CASSLLAGHTDTQYF. The chain couples TRBV7-9 to TRBJ2-3; 9 bases are shared with TRBD2. V lost 2 bases and J lost 2; bases outside the gene matches: 2. This CDR3 is built from 15 residues. The germline V gene encodes CDR1 SEHNR and CDR2 FQNEAQ (reference sequence).

The rearrangement uses TRBV7-9 and TRBJ2-7; TRBD2 is a possible D gene (6 bases). The CDR3 is made up of 15 amino acids. Deletions cut 7 bases from V and 3 bases from J, with 19 bases between. Per the germline V gene, CDR1 is SEHNR and CDR2 is FQNEAQ (reference sequence). The CDR3 DNA reads TGTGCCAGCACCCCCGGCGGGGACTGGGACTACGAGCAGTACTTC. It encodes CASTPGGDWDYEQYF. Looking up the rest from reference TRBV7-9 and TRBJ2-7 gives the full variable domain: DTGVSQNPRHKITKRGQNVTFRCDPISEHNRLYWYRQTLGQGPEFLTYFQNEAQLEKSRLLSDRFSAERPKGSFSTLEIQRTEQGDSAMYLCASTPGGDWDYEQYFGPGTRLTVT.

The chain uses TRBV5-4 and TRBJ2-3; D call uncertain. The CDR3 is 15 residues long. V lost 4 bases, J lost 3 bases, and 15 bases lay in between. Per the germline V gene, CDR1 is SGHNT and CDR2 is YYREEE (reference sequence). CDR3 sequence: CASSRPSLETDTQYF. In DNA form, the CDR3 reads TGTGCCAGCAGCCGGCCCTCACTCGAAACAGATACGCAGTATTTT. Full variable domain (remainder filled in from reference TRBV5-4 and TRBJ2-3): ETGVTQSPTHLIKTRGQQVTLRCSSQSGHNTVSWYQQALGQGPQFIFQYYREEENGRGNFPPRFSGLQFPNYSSELNVNALELDDSALYLCASSRPSLETDTQYFGPGTRLTVL.

This chain joins TRBV11-3 and TRBJ2-2, with D possibly being TRBD1 (8 bases). Germline V CDR1 and CDR2: SGHNT, YENEEA. The CDR3 extends over 16 amino acids. Deletions cut 5 bases from V and 4 bases from J, with 17 bases between. The CDR3 DNA sequence: TGTGCCAGCAGCCCGAGGACAGGGAGGGGCACCGGGGAGCTGTTTTTT. Its translation is CASSPRTGRGTGELFF.

The rearrangement uses TRBV11-2 and TRBJ2-7; tentatively, D is TRBD2 (6 bases). Germline CDR1 and CDR2: SGHAT and FQNNGV. The CDR3 is made up of 17 amino acids. V lost 5 bases and J lost 2, with 22 bases in between. The CDR3 DNA is TGTGCCAGCAGCCGAACCAAGGTCGGGGGTGAGACCTACGAGCAGTACTTC. Amino acid sequence: CASSRTKVGGETYEQYF. Using reference TRBV11-2 and TRBJ2-7 for the parts outside the CDR3, the full variable domain is EAGVAQSPRYKIIEKRQSVAFWCNPISGHATLYWYQQILGQGPKLLIQFQNNGVVDDSQLPKDRFSAERLKGVDSTLKIQPAKLEDSAVYLCASSRTKVGGETYEQYFGPGTRLTVT.

This clone appeared a few times. The V call is TRBV5-1, the J call TRBJ2-5; no clear D. CDR3 size: 13 residues. V lost 6 bases and J 5 bases, leaving 14 bases between the germline ends. The germline gives CDR1 SGHRS, CDR2 YFSETQ. The CDR3 is CASNPSPSETQYF. The CDR3 nucleotides read TGCGCCAGCAATCCTAGTCCTTCGGAGACCCAGTACTTC.

The chain uses TRBV7-8 and TRBJ1-4; 10 bases are shared with TRBD1. The V gene's germline CDR1 is SGHVS and CDR2 FQNEAQ. V shed 3 bases and J 7 bases; nucleotides not matched to a gene: 8. The CDR3 is made up of 16 amino acids. CDR3 bases: TGTGCCAGCAGCTTGTACCAGACAGGGGGCGGTGAAAAACTGTTTTTT. It yields the protein CASSLYQTGGGEKLFF.